This T cell receptor (beta chain) was recorded in a study of cytomegalovirus exposure and HLA in healthy donors. Study-wide findings and caveats: In a later analysis, donors in an Asian-associated ancestry cluster reportedly had fewer N-insertions in productive TCRs than the cohort mean. In a later analysis, at a false discovery rate of 0.05, roughly 17,000 TCR beta sequences matched HLA alleles. With further analysis later on, most CMV-associated TCR beta chains appeared HLA-restricted.

A word on this clone: Its antigen is unidentified.

V dropped 7 bases and J dropped 2; count of bases not matched to a gene: 6. The CDR3 runs to 14 residues. Germline CDR1 is MNHEY and CDR2 is SVGAGI. The PCR had 60 Vbeta and 13 Jbeta primers. Profiling relied on immunoSEQ multiplex PCR, and the TCRdb table lists in-frame clones only, not all of them. The top ten hold about 2.5% of the sample, which has 150,000 to 200,000 clones, 55% to 75% seen once. The sequenced material came from PBMCs. The chain recombines TRBV6-5 with TRBJ2-3, with 7 nucleotides matching TRBD2. The TCR was taken from a human donor in good health. CDR3 sequence (DNA): TGTGCCAGCACCGGGGCGGGAGACACAGATACGCAGTATTTT. It encodes CASTGAGDTDTQYF.